This T cell receptor (beta chain) was captured by sequencing in a study of T cells after posttransplantation cyclophosphamide. V lost 8 bases, J lost 8 bases, and 8 bases stayed unmatched. This CDR3 region has 12 residues. From germline, CDR1 is MNHEY and CDR2 SVGAGI. This clone appeared many times. What it binds is unknown. Only in-frame clones appear in the TCRdb table, and some are missing; sequencing was by immunoSEQ multiplex PCR. The sample has some 37,000 clones, none seen only once. Study-wide findings and caveats: Later post-transplant blood repertoires were often dominated by donor CD8+ memory clones. Recipient CMV seropositivity and CMV reactivation strongly tracked TRB clonality. Tissue-infiltrating T cells from skin or gut overlapped little with blood T cells.

This TCR was recovered from a girl aged 10 to 17 in good health, CMV-negative, and a related stem cell transplant donor. This chain uses TRBV6-5 with TRBJ2-7; 8 bases agree with TRBD1. The sequenced material came from PBMCs. For the CDR3, the DNA is TGTGCCAGCTCGGCAGGGGGCGGCCAGCAGTACTTC. Translated, it gives CASSAGGGQQYF.